The 31 T cell receptor beta chains below come from one sample, sequenced in a study of OX40 agonist ivuxolimab in advanced cancers. TCRdb keeps only in-frame clones here, not all; method: immunoSEQ multiplex PCR. The sample has tens of thousands of clones, roughly 90% seen once. This specimen consisted of CD4+ or CD8+ T cells sorted from blood, obtained in a trial of the OX40 agonist ivuxolimab. Source of these receptors: an adult with an advanced solid tumor such as melanoma, head and neck, liver or kidney cancer.

This chain connects TRBV2 to TRBJ2-5; TRBD2 matches 7 bases. The end of the DNA is better explained by TRBJ2-7, so the J call may be wrong. This CDR3 is built from 15 residues. Germline CDR1 reads SNHLY; CDR2 reads FYNNEI. The CDR3 DNA reads as TGTGCCAGCAGTGCGGACGGGGGGACCCTCTACGAGCAGTACTTC. Its translation: CASSADGGTLYEQYF.

The V and J genes are TRBV2 and TRBJ2-5; TRBD1 matches at 11 bases. The CDR3 is 13 residues long. Trimming cost V 9 bases and J 5 bases; bases outside gene matches: 5. Germline loops: CDR1 SNHLY, CDR2 FYNNEI. The CDR3 bases are TGTGCCAGAAGGGACAGGGGGGGGGAGACCCAGTACTTC. It codes for CARRDRGGETQYF.

This chain links TRBV28 with TRBJ2-2, with D possibly being TRBD2 (6 bases). Trimming shortened V by 6 bases and J by 8 bases, and 13 bases separated the two germline ends. Germline lookup yields CDR1 MDHEN and CDR2 SYDVKM. This CDR3 comprises 13 residues. In nucleotides, the CDR3 is TGTGCCAGCAGGTTCCAGGGACTTGGGGAGCTGTTTTTT. Translation: CASRFQGLGELFF.

The chain joins TRBV6-6 to TRBJ2-2; D ambiguous. This CDR3 has 12 amino acids. Germline values: CDR1 MNHNY, CDR2 SVGAGI (reference sequence). V dropped 3 bases and J dropped 2 bases, with 1 base sitting between them. The CDR3 DNA reads as TGTGCCAGCAGTTATAACACCGGGGAGCTGTTTTTT. As protein: CASSYNTGELFF.

The V call is TRBV5-5, the J call TRBJ1-1; no firm D call. The CDR3 is 13 amino acids. The germline gives CDR1 SGHKS, CDR2 YYEKEE (reference sequence). The V and J ends lost 1 base and 8 bases respectively, with 12 bases between them. The CDR3, as DNA: TGTGCCAGCAGCTTGAGGTCGGGCAGGGAAGCTTTCTTT. It is translated as CASSLRSGREAFF.

The rearrangement joins TRBV5-5 to TRBJ2-5, with a possible D match to TRBD2 (5 bases). Deletions cut 0 bases from V and 0 bases from J, with 12 bases between. Germline values: CDR1 SGHKS, CDR2 YYEKEE (reference sequence). The CDR3 loop spans 16 amino acids. The CDR3 coding sequence is TGTGCCAGCAGCTTGGGGGCCCGGGGTTACCAAGAGACCCAGTACTTC. Translated, it gives CASSLGARGYQETQYF.

The chain employs TRBV7-2 and TRBJ1-4; no clear D. There are 13 residues in the CDR3. The germline V and J ends were trimmed by 2 bases and 2 bases, with 3 bases remaining between them. Germline lookup yields CDR1 SGHTA and CDR2 FQGNSA. CDR3 sequence: CASSLITNEKLFF. In DNA, the CDR3 is TGTGCCAGCAGCTTAATCACTAATGAAAAACTGTTTTTT.

The genes are TRBV28 and TRBJ2-1, with no clear D. Germline CDR1 and CDR2: MDHEN and SYDVKM. CDR3 length equals 10 residues. V was clipped by 8 bases and J by 7 bases, with 6 bases between them. CDR3 residues: CASGVNEQFF. In DNA, the CDR3 is TGTGCCAGCGGAGTGAATGAGCAGTTCTTC.

The rearrangement links TRBV5-7 to TRBJ2-5; the D is unclear. TRBV5-7 is an ORF for which the function is uncertain. The CDR3 is made up of 14 amino acids. The V gene lost 1 base and the J gene lost 1 base, with 8 bases spanning the gap. The CDR3 DNA sequence: TGTGCCAGCAGCTTGTCTGTCTTCCAAGAGACCCAGTACTTC. This codes for CASSLSVFQETQYF.

The CDR3 coding sequence is TGTGCCAGCAGTTCGACAGGGTTTATCAATCAGCCCCAGCATTTT. Its translation: CASSSTGFINQPQHF. The rearrangement links TRBV6-5 to TRBJ1-5; 7 bases agree with TRBD1. The junction had 6 bases not matched to a gene; V was cut back by 4 bases and J by 3 bases. Germline loops: CDR1 MNHEY, CDR2 SVGAGI. CDR3 length: 15 residues.

This rearrangement joins TRBV4-1 to TRBJ1-1, with 10 positions matching TRBD1. The J segment lost 3 bases and the V segment lost 1 base, leaving 2 bases of the junction unmatched. The CDR3 is 15 amino acids. Germline CDR1 reads MGHRA; CDR2 reads YSYEKL. Here the CDR3 DNA reads TGCGCCAGCAGCCAAGGACAGGGGGCGGACACTGAAGCTTTCTTT. Its protein product is CASSQGQGADTEAFF.

This clone occurred once. The chain is built from TRBV2 and TRBJ2-3; TRBD2 matches at 8 bases. This CDR3 spans 16 amino acids. CDR1 is SNHLY, CDR2 FYNNEI, per germline. V shed 9 bases and J 1 base; nucleotides not matched to a gene: 12. Written as DNA, the CDR3 is TGTGCCAGTCAGGGTATACGGGAGGGGGGCACAGATACGCAGTATTTT. This sequence encodes CASQGIREGGTDTQYF.

The chain combines TRBV6-1 with TRBJ2-3; D may be TRBD2 (5 bases). CDR1 and CDR2 (germline): MNHNS, SASEGT. V was shortened by 1 base and J by 0 bases, with 14 bases between the two germline ends. The CDR3 extends over 17 amino acids. CDR3 bases: TGTGCCAGCAGTGAAGTGAGACTAAGAACTAGCACAGATACGCAGTATTTT. Its protein product is CASSEVRLRTSTDTQYF.

The rearrangement joins TRBV2 to TRBJ1-5; D gene unclear. CDR1 SNHLY and CDR2 FYNNEI come from the germline V gene. V gave up 5 bases and J gave up 6 bases, with 8 bases separating them. This CDR3 contains 12 residues. CDR3 sequence: CASSLGSQPQHF. The CDR3 DNA reads TGTGCCAGCAGTCTTGGAAGTCAGCCCCAGCATTTT.

V and J are TRBV4-1 and TRBJ2-7; no definite D call. Trimming took off 0 bases at V and 5 bases at J, with 20 bases between the two ends. Germline V gene lookup returns CDR1 MGHRA and CDR2 YSYEKL. The CDR3 consists of 17 residues. Here the CDR3 DNA reads TGCGCCAGCAGCCAAGAATGGGGTAGTCCAATCGCCCACGAGCAGTACTTC. This translates into CASSQEWGSPIAHEQYF.

V and J are TRBV2 and TRBJ1-4, with D maybe TRBD1 (5 bases). The V gene lost 7 bases and the J gene lost 0 bases, with 9 bases spanning the gap. The V gene's germline CDR1 is SNHLY and CDR2 FYNNEI. The CDR3 runs to 14 residues. The CDR3 DNA is TGTGCCAGCAACGGGGGGACAACTAATGAAAAACTGTTTTTT. It encodes CASNGGTTNEKLFF.

This clone showed up just a few times. The J gene is TRBJ1-2, the V gene TRBV7-9; TRBD1 might be the D (5 bases). The CDR3 consists of 15 residues. Germline V lookup: CDR1 SEHNR, CDR2 FQNEAQ (reference sequence). The ends were cut back, 5 bases at V and 8 bases at J, with 21 bases in the middle. Written as DNA, the CDR3 is TGTGCCAGCAGCAACACCGGGACGGATTCAGAAGGCTACACCTTC. Protein: CASSNTGTDSEGYTF.

The V gene is TRBV19, the J gene TRBJ2-7; D perhaps matches TRBD2 (5 bases). Germline V lookup: CDR1 LNHDA, CDR2 SQIVND (reference sequence). V was trimmed by 5 bases and J by 0 bases, leaving 11 bases between them. CDR3 length: 14 amino acids. Written as DNA, the CDR3 is TGTGCCAGTAGTCTGGTGGGGAGCTCCTACGAGCAGTACTTC. Its translation: CASSLVGSSYEQYF. Supplemented by reference TRBV19 and TRBJ2-7, the full variable domain reads DGGITQSPKYLFRKEGQNVTLSCEQNLNHDAMYWYRQDPGQGLRLIYYSQIVNDFQKGDIAEGYSVSREKKESFPLTVTSAQKNPTAFYLCASSLVGSSYEQYFGPGTRLTVT.

This chain links TRBV7-3 with TRBJ1-2, with TRBD1 as a possible D gene (6 bases). V was cut by 2 bases and J by 8 bases, with 12 bases left in between. The CDR3 covers 13 residues. The germline V gene encodes CDR1 SGHTA and CDR2 FQGTGA. Written as DNA, the CDR3 is TGTGCCAGCAGCTTAGTCCAGGGGAAGGGCTACACCTTC. Protein product: CASSLVQGKGYTF.

V gene TRBV4-3 combines with J gene TRBJ2-7; 8 nucleotides align to TRBD2. CDR1 LGHNA and CDR2 YSLEER come from the germline V gene. The CDR3 runs 15 residues. Trimming cost V 4 bases and J 5 bases; bases outside gene matches: 10. CDR3 in amino acids: CASSPRAGGRDEQYF. The CDR3 DNA is TGCGCCAGCAGCCCCCGGGCGGGAGGACGTGACGAGCAGTACTTC.

The V and J genes are TRBV10-2 and TRBJ1-1; no clear D gene. V shed 3 bases and J shed 5 bases, with 7 bases lying between them. The V gene's germline CDR1 is WSHSY and CDR2 SAAADI. CDR3 size: 12 residues. The CDR3 bases are TGCGCCAGCAGTGAAGCCGAAACTGAAGCTTTCTTT. Its protein is CASSEAETEAFF.

V and J are TRBV9 and TRBJ2-2; perhaps TRBD1 as D (6 bases). CDR1 is SGDLS and CDR2 is YYNGEE in the germline V gene. The CDR3 consists of 15 residues. Trimming took 4 bases from V and 3 from J, leaving 13 bases between them. The CDR3, as DNA: TGTGCCAGCAGCCTCATGTCAGGGGACACCGGGGAGCTGTTTTTT. It translates to CASSLMSGDTGELFF.

The rearrangement uses TRBV29-1 and TRBJ1-4; D is unresolved. Looked up from germline, CDR1 is SQVTM and CDR2 is ANQGSEA. Deletions cut 8 bases from V and 8 bases from J, with 12 bases between. CDR3 length equals 11 residues. The CDR3 DNA sequence: TGCAGCACTCGGGCTGGGGAAAAACTGTTTTTT. Amino acid sequence: CSTRAGEKLFF.

The chain links TRBV9 to TRBJ1-2; D gene ambiguous. Trimming stripped 4 bases from V and 2 bases from J, with 18 bases between. Germline lookup yields CDR1 SGDLS and CDR2 YYNGEE. The CDR3 has 16 amino acids. DNA for the CDR3: TGTGCCAGCAGCCAAGCAACAAGGAACCTCAACTATGGCTACACCTTC. As protein: CASSQATRNLNYGYTF.

The genes are TRBV9 and TRBJ2-5; 13 bases are shared with TRBD2. The germline CDR1 and CDR2 sequences are SGDLS and YYNGEE. Trimming took 2 bases from V and 4 from J; bases not matched to a gene: 5. The CDR3 consists of 16 residues. The CDR3 reads CASSVGLAGALETQYF. CDR3 bases: TGTGCCAGCAGCGTCGGACTAGCGGGAGCTCTAGAGACCCAGTACTTC.

This chain uses TRBV6-5 with TRBJ2-3; D is perhaps TRBD1 (6 bases). Germline V lookup: CDR1 MNHEY, CDR2 SVGAGI. Trimming removed 6 bases from V and 4 bases from J, with 14 bases in between. The CDR3 runs 14 residues. The CDR3 here is CASSGTYAADTQYF. Written as DNA, the CDR3 is TGTGCCAGCAGCGGGACATACGCGGCAGATACGCAGTATTTT.

With regard to this clone: The same CDR3 also results from other DNA sequences found in this sample. The V and J genes are TRBV5-4 and TRBJ2-4, with D possibly being TRBD2 (5 bases). The length of the CDR3 is 16 residues. V was pared by 4 bases and J by 0 bases, with 14 bases between. The germline V gene encodes CDR1 SGHNT and CDR2 YYREEE (reference sequence). The CDR3 loop reads CASSPGVLEAKNIQYF. In DNA form, the CDR3 reads TGTGCCAGCAGCCCCGGGGTCCTCGAAGCCAAAAACATTCAGTACTTC.

The V and J genes are TRBV21-1 and TRBJ2-7; the table calls TRBD2, which could not be checked here. TRBV21-1 is labeled a pseudogene. The CDR3 runs 14 residues. This CDR3 is CASRGGRAFYEQYF. Here the CDR3 DNA reads TGTGCCAGCAGGGGCGGGAGGGCCTTCTACGAGCAGTACTTC.

This chain connects TRBV6-1 to TRBJ1-5, with TRBD1 matching 10 bases. Germline CDR1 reads MNHNS; CDR2 reads SASEGT. CDR3 length: 17 amino acids. The junction had 8 bases not matched to a gene; V was cut back by 4 bases and J by 2 bases. DNA for the CDR3: TGTGCCAGCAGTGTATTCCGGGACAGGGGTGGCAATCAGCCCCAGCATTTT. Amino acid sequence: CASSVFRDRGGNQPQHF.

V gene TRBV7-9 combines with J gene TRBJ2-2; TRBD2 aligns across 12 bases. The germline V gene encodes CDR1 SEHNR and CDR2 FQNEAQ (reference sequence). The CDR3 spans 16 residues. Germline trimming cut 1 base from V and 4 bases from J; bases unmatched to any gene: 1. The CDR3 sequence is CASSLGLAGVTGELFF. As DNA, the CDR3 is TGTGCCAGCAGCTTAGGACTAGCGGGAGTCACCGGGGAGCTGTTTTTT. Full variable domain (rest looked up from reference TRBV7-9 and TRBJ2-2): DTGVSQNPRHKITKRGQNVTFRCDPISEHNRLYWYRQTLGQGPEFLTYFQNEAQLEKSRLLSDRFSAERPKGSFSTLEIQRTEQGDSAMYLCASSLGLAGVTGELFFGEGSRLTVL.

The chain employs TRBV14 and TRBJ2-7; TRBD2 matches 7 bases. Losses at the gene ends were 3 bases for V and 4 bases for J; bases not matched to a gene: 15. Germline CDR1 is SGHDN and CDR2 is FVKESK. The CDR3 has 17 amino acids. This chain's CDR3 is CASSHDEGRRENYEQYF. The CDR3 nucleotides read TGTGCCAGCAGCCACGACGAGGGGAGGCGGGAGAATTACGAGCAGTACTTC.